This passage covers 26 T cell receptor beta chains from one sample sequenced in a study of blood T cells in healthy people across ages. Then a second PCR, running roughly 7 to 11 cycles, was carried out with a sample-barcoded 5' primer and a J-beta primer mix. Each CDR3 protein is one row after TCRdb ran MiXCR on the 5' RACE reads. This sample yields approximately 1,700,000 distinct CDR3 sequences, of which about 39% are seen a single time; roughly 23% belongs to the top ten. The specimen was blood. These TCRs come from a human donor in good health.

The chain recombines TRBV29-1 with TRBJ1-2; D gene ambiguous. The CDR3 has 11 residues. Germline CDR1 is SQVTM and CDR2 is ANQGSEA. Trimming stripped 4 bases from V and 4 bases from J, with 7 bases between. CDR3 loop: CSVAIIYGYTF. The CDR3 bases are TGCAGCGTTGCCATAATCTATGGCTACACCTTC.

Of note for this clonotype: The junction departs from germline at one end; a sequencing error may be responsible. This chain connects TRBV9 to TRBJ1-1; D is uncertain. The V gene's germline CDR1 is SGDLS and CDR2 YYNGEE. CDR3 length: 13 residues. CDR3 sequence reads: CASNVGGNTEAFF. CDR3 DNA: TGTGCCAGCAACGTAGGCGGGAACACTGAAGCTTTCTTT.

This clonotype was seen a few times. The genes are TRBV12-5 and TRBJ2-7, with D tentatively TRBD1 (6 bases). This CDR3 is 13 amino acids long. Trimming cost V 2 bases and J 5 bases, with 10 bases left between them. CDR1 is LGHNT, CDR2 FRNRAP, per germline. The CDR3 here is CASGLNRAHEQYF. CDR3 DNA: TGTGCTAGTGGTTTGAACAGGGCGCACGAGCAGTACTTC. Filled out from reference TRBV12-5 and TRBJ2-7, the complete variable domain reads DARVTQTPRHKVTEMGQEVTMRCQPILGHNTVFWYRQTMMQGLELLAYFRNRAPLDDSGMPKDRFSAEMPDATLATLKIQPSEPRDSAVYFCASGLNRAHEQYFGPGTRLTVT.

This clonotype was counted between two and nine times. At one end, the junction sequence differs from germline, possibly due to a read error. The V and J genes are TRBV4-3 and TRBJ2-1, with D possibly matching TRBD2 (5 bases). Germline V gives CDR1 LGHNA, CDR2 YSLEER. This CDR3 comprises 13 residues. The CDR3 loop is CASSLAGHNGQFF. The CDR3 DNA is TGCGCCAGCAGTCTAGCAGGTCACAATGGGCAGTTCTTC.

The V and J genes are TRBV20-1 and TRBJ1-2, with D possibly being TRBD1 (6 bases). The V gene lost 4 bases and the J gene lost 3 bases, with 12 bases spanning the gap. CDR3 size: 13 residues. The V gene's germline CDR1 is DFQATT and CDR2 SNEGSKA (reference sequence). CDR3 coding DNA: TGCAGTGCTACCCTGGGGGCTGACTATGGCTACACCTTC. It translates to CSATLGADYGYTF.

The chain has TRBV11-1 and TRBJ2-4, with D unresolved. Near its end, the DNA agrees better with TRBJ2-7, so the J call may be wrong. CDR3 length equals 16 residues. Per germline, CDR1 SGHAT and CDR2 FQDESV (reference sequence). CDR3 amino acids: CASSKGIGSVIYEQYF. DNA for the CDR3: TGTGCCAGCAGTAAAGGGATCGGGTCGGTAATCTACGAGCAGTACTTC.

This sequence joins TRBV6-2 or TRBV6-3 and TRBJ2-3; D gene uncertain. The V end lost 3 bases, the J end lost 5 bases, and 12 bases lay between the germline ends. Germline CDR1 MNHEY, CDR2 SVGEGT. The CDR3 is 14 residues long. CDR3 nucleotides: TGTGCCAGCAGTTATTTGCCTATAGGAGATACGCAGTATTTT. Translated, it gives CASSYLPIGDTQYF.

The chain couples TRBV7-2 to TRBJ2-7; tentative D call: TRBD1 (6 bases). Gene TRBJ2-5 matches the end of the DNA better, so the J call may be wrong. In germline, CDR1 is SGHTA, CDR2 FQGNSA. This CDR3 comprises 15 residues. The CDR3 sequence: CASSLVTGDQETQYF. CDR3 bases: TGTGCCAGCAGCTTAGTGACAGGTGATCAGGAGACCCAGTACTTC.

The rearrangement joins TRBV12-5 to TRBJ2-5; tentative D call: TRBD1 (5 bases). Trimming took off 3 bases at V and 4 bases at J, with 18 bases between the two ends. The germline CDR1 and CDR2 sequences are LGHNT and FRNRAP. There are 16 residues in the CDR3. CDR3 coding DNA: TGTGCTAGTGGTTTTGGGTGGGGCAGGGTCAGAGAGACCCAGTACTTC. Its protein is CASGFGWGRVRETQYF.

This clonotype was counted between two and nine times. The chain has TRBV12-3 or TRBV12-4 and TRBJ2-7; D gene uncertain. V dropped 6 bases and J dropped 4 bases, with 10 bases sitting between them. CDR3 size: 12 residues. The CDR3, as DNA: TGTGCCAGCAGCAAAACAGATTACGAGCAGTACTTC. Its protein product is CASSKTDYEQYF.

Concerning this clonotype itself: One end of the junction varies from germline; a read error may be responsible. The chain carries TRBV4-1 and TRBJ2-7; D is undetermined. Germline loops: CDR1 MGHRA, CDR2 YSYEKL. The CDR3 sequence is 14 residues long. In DNA, the CDR3 is TGCGCCAGCAGCCAAGGGGTAGGACCCTACGGGCAGTACTTC. Translated, it gives CASSQGVGPYGQYF.

The rearrangement uses TRBV29-1 and TRBJ2-3; a possible D gene is TRBD1 (6 bases). The CDR3 has 13 residues. The germline CDR1 and CDR2 sequences are SQVTM and ANQGSEA. Trimming shortened V by 8 bases and J by 2 bases, and 14 bases separated the two germline ends. The CDR3 reads CSLGGALTDTQYF. The CDR3 DNA reads as TGCAGCTTAGGGGGAGCCCTCACAGATACGCAGTATTTT.

A remark on this clonotype: Germline and junction disagree at one end, which may indicate a read error. The chain is built from TRBV20-1 and TRBJ1-4; TRBD1 matches at 7 bases. CDR1 DFQATT and CDR2 SNEGSKA come from the germline V gene (reference sequence). The CDR3 has 14 residues. CDR3 protein: CGAELFKGQEKLFF. CDR3 in DNA: TGCGGTGCCGAATTATTTAAGGGACAGGAAAAACTGTTTTTT.

The gene calls are TRBV7-2 and TRBJ2-7, with 7 bases matching TRBD1. The V and J ends lost 3 bases and 0 bases, in that order; junction bases with no gene match: 8. There are 16 residues in the CDR3. Germline CDR1 and CDR2: SGHTA and FQGNSA. The DNA of the CDR3 is TGTGCCAGCAGCTTCTCGTTCGACAGGGACTCCTACGAGCAGTACTTC. Its translation is CASSFSFDRDSYEQYF. The entire variable domain, with the rest obtained from reference TRBV7-2 and TRBJ2-7, is as follows: GAGVSQSPSNKVTEKGKDVELRCDPISGHTALYWYRQSLGQGLEFLIYFQGNSAPDKSGLPSDRFSAERTGGSVSTLTIQRTQQEDSAVYLCASSFSFDRDSYEQYFGPGTRLTVT.

This clonotype was seen a handful of times. The chain has TRBV25-1 and TRBJ1-2; no clear D. The CDR3 is made up of 16 amino acids. V was shortened by 0 bases and J by 2 bases, with 13 bases between the two germline ends. CDR1 is MGHDK and CDR2 is SYGVNS in the germline V gene. The CDR3 region has the DNA TGTGCCAGCAGTGAATATTATACGGCTCCAAACTATGGCTACACCTTC. Translation: CASSEYYTAPNYGYTF.

This clonotype was picked up a small number of times. The V call is TRBV7-9, the J call TRBJ1-1; D uncertain. The CDR3 runs to 15 residues. V lost 0 bases, J lost 5 bases, and 13 bases lay in between. The V gene's germline CDR1 is SEHNR and CDR2 FQNEAQ (reference sequence). The CDR3 reads CASSLAPGIGTEAFF. The CDR3 nucleotides read TGTGCCAGCAGCTTAGCGCCTGGGATCGGGACTGAAGCTTTCTTT.

This clonotype was seen only a few times. The rearrangement links TRBV27 to TRBJ2-3, with TRBD2 matching over 10 bases. Germline trimming cut 4 bases from V and 1 base from J; bases unmatched to any gene: 11. The CDR3 runs to 18 residues. Germline V gene data show CDR1 as MNHEY and CDR2 as SMNVEV (reference sequence). The CDR3 DNA sequence: TGTGCCAGCAGTTCAAATAGCGGGGGGCCCCTCCGCACAGATACGCAGTATTTT. This sequence encodes CASSSNSGGPLRTDTQYF.

The V and J genes are TRBV5-1 and TRBJ1-1; TRBD1 might be the D (6 bases). Per the germline V gene, CDR1 is SGHRS and CDR2 is YFSETQ. Trimming stripped 3 bases from V and 3 bases from J, with 15 bases between. The CDR3 consists of 15 residues. The CDR3 sequence is CASSSAPGVDTEAFF. For the CDR3, the DNA is TGCGCCAGCAGCTCCGCGCCAGGGGTGGACACTGAAGCTTTCTTT.

This clonotype was seen only a few times. CDR3 amino acids: CATSLSTVNQPQHF. CDR3 in DNA: TGTGCCACCAGCCTTAGTACCGTCAATCAGCCCCAGCATTTT. The chain uses TRBV15 and TRBJ1-5, with D unresolved. Trimming pared 5 bases from V and 3 bases from J, leaving 11 bases between. Germline V gives CDR1 LNHNV, CDR2 YYDKDF (reference sequence). The CDR3 covers 14 residues.

The V and J genes are TRBV2 and TRBJ1-2; D perhaps matches TRBD1 (6 bases). There are 14 residues in the CDR3. V shed 6 bases and J shed 6 bases, with 17 bases lying between them. In germline, CDR1 is SNHLY, CDR2 FYNNEI. The chain's CDR3 is CASSLGGRYDGYTF. CDR3 coding DNA: TGTGCCAGCAGCCTCGGGGGCCGATACGATGGCTACACCTTC.

This clonotype was picked up a small number of times. Written as DNA, the CDR3 is TGTGCCACCGAGACCGACAGGGGTGCCTACAATGAGCAGTTCTTC. Its protein product is CATETDRGAYNEQFF. V and J are TRBV10-3 and TRBJ2-1; 8 positions match TRBD1. The CDR3 is 15 amino acids. V lost 10 bases and J lost 2; bases outside the gene matches: 10. Looked up from germline, CDR1 is ENHRY and CDR2 is SYGVKD.

V gene TRBV29-1 combines with J gene TRBJ1-1; no reliable D call. Trimming took off 8 bases at V and 1 base at J, with 11 bases between the two ends. The germline V gene has CDR1 SQVTM and CDR2 ANQGSEA. CDR3 length: 12 residues. The CDR3 DNA reads as TGCAGCATCCTACGGGAGAACACTGAAGCTTTCTTT. This gives the protein CSILRENTEAFF.

The sample holds many counts of this clonotype. Mismatch with germline at one junction end may stem from a read error. V gene TRBV12-3 or TRBV12-4 combines with J gene TRBJ1-5; no reliable D call. The CDR3 is made up of 12 amino acids. The CDR3 DNA reads as TGTGCCAGCAGCTTAGCGGGTCAGCCCCAGCATTTT. Translated, it gives CASSLAGQPQHF.

In its sample, this clonotype was seen a few times. The chain recombines TRBV4-1 with TRBJ1-1, with 10 bases aligning to TRBD1. Germline-derived CDR1 and CDR2 are MGHRA and YSYEKL. The ends lost 1 base at V and 6 bases at J; junction bases unmatched: 2. The CDR3 spans 14 residues. CDR3 residues: CASSQGTGGSEAFF. CDR3 coding DNA: TGCGCCAGCAGCCAAGGGACAGGGGGTTCTGAAGCTTTCTTT.

The V call is TRBV9, the J call TRBJ1-1; no clear D. Looked up from germline, CDR1 is SGDLS and CDR2 is YYNGEE. The CDR3 is 15 residues long. The V end lost 2 bases, the J end lost 1 base, and 12 bases lay between the germline ends. CDR3 sequence (DNA): TGTGCCAGCAGCGTGGTGTCAGATCCGAACACTGAAGCTTTCTTT. Translated, it gives CASSVVSDPNTEAFF.

The rearrangement joins TRBV24-1 to TRBJ1-1; 8 nucleotides agree with TRBD1. The CDR3 totals 15 residues. The germline gives CDR1 KGHDR, CDR2 SFDVKD. V trimming: 2 bases; J trimming: 4 bases; junction bases outside the gene matches: 5. CDR3 region: CATSDSRQGSTEAFF. CDR3 bases: TGTGCCACCAGTGATTCCAGACAGGGGTCCACTGAAGCTTTCTTT.